What follows describes a single TCR beta chain. CDR1 and CDR2 from the germline V gene are MGHRA and YSYEKL. V was trimmed by 0 bases and J by 0 bases, leaving 9 bases between them. The CDR3 contains 17 residues. Per the authors' pipeline: By means of reference gene primer amplification, nucleated cell counts were estimated. Libraries were prepared by immunoSEQ multiplex PCR; TCRdb keeps only in-frame clonotypes and omits some of them. The DNA gave D and trimming, while V, J and clone size come from that table. This sample has 11,000 to 15,000 clones, with roughly 80% found just once. These data come from a study of blood T cell repertoires in COVID-19. Study context: There were acute and convalescent COVID-19 samples, and they came from the United States, Italy and Spain. In each case, the material was cDNA or gDNA derived from T cells, B-cell-depleted T cells, or PBMCs.

This chain connects TRBV4-1 to TRBJ1-6, with D unresolved. The TCR originated in a human donor in a cohort sampled during active COVID-19. The sample was peripheral blood. The CDR3 nucleotides are TGCGCCAGCAGCCAAGATAACGGGAGCTCCTATAATTCACCCCTCCACTTT. Residues: CASSQDNGSSYNSPLHF.